Listed here are 18 T cell receptor beta chains from one sample, sequenced in a study of blood T cell repertoires in COVID-19. Profiling relied on immunoSEQ multiplex PCR, and the TCRdb table lists in-frame clones only, not all of them. The repertoire has about 670,000 clones, about nine tenths of them found once; the top ten carry around 0.3%. The sequenced material came from peripheral blood. The origin of the receptors is a woman aged 18 to 35 with acute or convalescent COVID-19.

The genes are TRBV2 and TRBJ2-3; 8 bases match TRBD1. V lost 7 bases and J lost 0; bases outside the gene matches: 3. CDR1 SNHLY and CDR2 FYNNEI come from the germline V gene. The CDR3 runs to 14 residues. The CDR3: CASNRDRSTDTQYF. The CDR3, as DNA: TGTGCCAGCAATCGGGACAGGAGCACAGATACGCAGTATTTT.

This chain connects TRBV28 to TRBJ1-2; possible D gene TRBD1, 5 bases. Germline-derived CDR1 and CDR2 are MDHEN and SYDVKM. With 6 bases removed from V and 4 bases from J, the gap between germline ends came to 15 bases. This CDR3 has 14 amino acids. The CDR3 DNA is TGTGCCAGCAGCCCTCCTTGGGGCTTCTATGGCTACACCTTC. The encoded protein is CASSPPWGFYGYTF.

This chain uses TRBV7-8 with TRBJ2-7; no clear D. The CDR3 contains 17 residues. V lost 4 bases and J lost 7, with 26 bases in between. Germline values: CDR1 SGHVS, CDR2 FQNEAQ. The CDR3 sequence is CASSSLKQNYASDEQYF. The CDR3 coding sequence is TGTGCCAGCAGCTCGTTGAAACAGAATTATGCTTCCGATGAGCAGTACTTC.

This clone has a single count. The CDR3 DNA reads TGTGCCACCAGTGATCCTTCAAGGGGGCAGTTCTTC. Translation gives CATSDPSRGQFF. This chain connects TRBV24-1 to TRBJ2-1, with a weak D call TRBD1 (5 bases). Per germline, CDR1 KGHDR and CDR2 SFDVKD. This CDR3 region has 12 residues. The germline V and J ends were trimmed by 3 bases and 12 bases, with 11 bases remaining between them.

The J gene is TRBJ1-2, the V gene TRBV6-5; the D gene is possibly TRBD1 (5 bases). The CDR3 has 14 amino acids. Trimming pared 6 bases from V and 4 bases from J, leaving 15 bases between. The germline gives CDR1 MNHEY, CDR2 SVGAGI. Here the CDR3 reads CASSSSTVSYGYTF. In nucleotides, the CDR3 is TGTGCCAGCAGCTCCTCGACAGTCAGCTATGGCTACACCTTC.

The genes are TRBV19 and TRBJ1-5; TRBD1 is a possible D gene (6 bases). Germline assignment: CDR1 LNHDA and CDR2 SQIVND (reference sequence). There are 13 residues in the CDR3. Trimming shortened V by 7 bases and J by 5 bases, and 12 bases separated the two germline ends. Here the CDR3 reads CASTLGGDQPQHF. Written as DNA, the CDR3 is TGTGCCAGTACCCTAGGGGGAGATCAGCCCCAGCATTTT.

The sample holds one count of this clone. The chain employs TRBV5-1 and TRBJ1-1, with TRBD1 matching 10 bases. Germline V lookup: CDR1 SGHRS, CDR2 YFSETQ. The CDR3 loop spans 17 amino acids. V gave up 2 bases and J gave up 5 bases; unmatched junction bases: 12. The CDR3 here is CASSFYLVGQGGTEAFF. The CDR3 coding sequence is TGCGCCAGCAGCTTTTATCTTGTCGGACAGGGGGGGACTGAAGCTTTCTTT. The whole variable domain, filled in from reference TRBV5-1 and TRBJ1-1, reads KAGVTQTPRYLIKTRGQQVTLSCSPISGHRSVSWYQQTPGQGLQFLFEYFSETQRNKGNFPGRFSGRQFSNSRSEMNVSTLELGDSALYLCASSFYLVGQGGTEAFFGQGTRLTVV.

This clone occurred a few times. The rearrangement links TRBV4-3 to TRBJ2-1, with 9 bases matching TRBD1. The trim removed 4 bases at V and 15 bases at J, leaving 19 bases unmatched. The CDR3 spans 16 residues. The germline V gene has CDR1 LGHNA and CDR2 YSLEER. The CDR3 spells CASSPKLGTGHQTRFF. The CDR3 DNA is TGCGCCAGCAGCCCTAAGCTCGGGACAGGGCACCAGACTCGGTTCTTC.

V is TRBV19 and J is TRBJ1-3; 9 nucleotides agree with TRBD1. The V segment lost 1 base and the J segment 3 bases; nucleotides outside the gene matches: 22. CDR1 is LNHDA and CDR2 is SQIVND in the germline V gene (reference sequence). The CDR3 loop spans 22 amino acids. The CDR3 bases are TGTGCCAGTAGTATAGGGCTCCCAAGGGACAGGGCCCCTTCATGCCGTGGAAACACCATATATTTT. Translating gives CASSIGLPRDRAPSCRGNTIYF.

This clone was seen a handful of times. This chain uses TRBV24-1 with TRBJ1-5; D unresolved. V lost 4 bases and J 2 bases, leaving 11 bases between the germline ends. CDR3 size: 15 residues. Germline CDR1 reads KGHDR; CDR2 reads SFDVKD. CDR3 DNA sequence: TGTGCCACCAGTGAACCAGACGGAGGCAATCAGCCCCAGCATTTT. Its translation is CATSEPDGGNQPQHF.

CDR3 region: CAWREQGAWAEAFF. The CDR3 nucleotides read TGTGCCTGGAGGGAACAGGGGGCTTGGGCTGAAGCTTTCTTT. The V and J genes are TRBV30 and TRBJ1-1; 9 bases agree with TRBD1. CDR3 length: 14 amino acids. V lost 3 bases to trimming and J lost 6 bases; unmatched junction nucleotides: 8. The germline V gene encodes CDR1 GTSNPN and CDR2 SVGIG (reference sequence).

This clone was detected only once. The chain employs TRBV24-1 and TRBJ2-5, with TRBD1 as a possible D gene (5 bases). In germline, CDR1 is KGHDR, CDR2 SFDVKD. The CDR3 is 16 residues long. V shed 4 bases and J shed 8 bases, with 22 bases lying between them. CDR3 bases: TGTGCCACCAGTGAAGGGGCAGGAGCACCAAGATCTACCCAGTACTTC. It codes for CATSEGAGAPRSTQYF.

The genes are TRBV6-5 and TRBJ2-1, with D perhaps TRBD2 (7 bases). The V and J ends lost 8 bases and 4 bases respectively, with 18 bases between them. The CDR3 covers 15 residues. Per germline, CDR1 MNHEY and CDR2 SVGAGI. CDR3 coding DNA: TGTGCCAGCTCGTGGGCGGGGGCCACATACAATGAGCAGTTCTTC. This sequence encodes CASSWAGATYNEQFF.

The V call is TRBV6-5, the J call TRBJ1-4, with TRBD1 matching over 8 bases. J lost 10 bases, V lost 2 bases, and 9 bases had no gene match. The germline CDR1 and CDR2 sequences are MNHEY and SVGAGI. The length of the CDR3 is 15 residues. CDR3 amino acids: CASSYGRDRSGKLFF. As DNA, the CDR3 is TGTGCCAGCAGTTACGGGCGGGACAGGTCCGGAAAACTGTTTTTT.

The rearrangement links TRBV6-6 to TRBJ1-1; D gene unclear. With 2 bases removed from V and 8 bases from J, the gap between germline ends came to 9 bases. The CDR3 covers 12 residues. Germline V lookup: CDR1 MNHNY, CDR2 SVGAGI (reference sequence). DNA for the CDR3: TGTGCCAGCAGTTACAATCTAGCCGAAGCTTTCTTT. Translation gives CASSYNLAEAFF.

This clone was counted between two and nine times. The chain recombines TRBV6-4 with TRBJ2-3; D possibly corresponds to TRBD2 (5 bases). Germline lookup yields CDR1 MRHNA and CDR2 SNTAGT. The length of the CDR3 is 14 residues. Trimming took 5 bases from V and 0 from J, leaving 9 bases between them. The CDR3 sequence is CASSPGLSTDTQYF. CDR3 DNA: TGTGCCAGCAGTCCTGGACTGAGCACAGATACGCAGTATTTT.

This sequence joins TRBV27 and TRBJ2-4, with 7 bases that match TRBD2. This CDR3 has 16 amino acids. The J segment lost 1 base and the V segment lost 2 bases, leaving 5 bases of the junction unmatched. Germline V gene sequence: CDR1 MNHEY, CDR2 SMNVEV (reference sequence). CDR3 nucleotides: TGTGCCAGCAGTTTAGCGGGAGACGGGGCCAAAAACATTCAGTACTTC. Amino acid sequence: CASSLAGDGAKNIQYF.

The gene calls are TRBV20-1 and TRBJ1-2; perhaps TRBD1 as D (6 bases). The germline V gene encodes CDR1 DFQATT and CDR2 SNEGSKA (reference sequence). This CDR3 spans 12 amino acids. V lost 3 bases and J lost 5, with 10 bases in between. CDR3 bases: TGCAGTGCTAGTTGGGGGCTGTATGGCTACACCTTC. Translating gives CSASWGLYGYTF.